One sample yielded the 10 T cell receptor beta chains listed below, sequenced in a study of cytomegalovirus exposure and HLA in healthy donors. In the PCR, 60 Vbeta and 13 Jbeta primers were used. Some clones are missing from TCRdb's copy, which holds only in-frame ones; the method was immunoSEQ multiplex PCR. The sample has 150,000 to 200,000 clones; just over 70% are singletons. Sequenced input: PBMCs. Every receptor here comes from a man aged 18-30 years in good health and CMV-seropositive.

The J gene is TRBJ2-1, the V gene TRBV4-1, with 8 bases identical to TRBD2. The CDR3 has 15 amino acids. The germline CDR1 and CDR2 sequences are MGHRA and YSYEKL. The V and J ends lost 4 bases and 2 bases, in that order; junction bases with no gene match: 4. CDR3 sequence reads: CASSPLAGAYNEQFF. The DNA of the CDR3 is TGCGCCAGCAGCCCCCTAGCGGGCGCCTACAATGAGCAGTTCTTC.

V usage is TRBV28 and J usage is TRBJ2-7, with D perhaps TRBD1 (6 bases). Trimming removed 2 bases at V and 3 bases at J, with 17 bases between. In germline, CDR1 is MDHEN, CDR2 SYDVKM. CDR3 size: 16 residues. CDR3 sequence reads: CASSLRFGQLVYEQYV. The CDR3 coding sequence is TGTGCCAGCAGTTTAAGATTCGGACAGCTAGTCTACGAGCAGTACGTC.

This clone was seen a single time. The chain combines TRBV5-5 with TRBJ1-4; 9 bases line up with TRBD1. The CDR3 sequence is 15 residues long. The germline CDR1 and CDR2 sequences are SGHKS and YYEKEE (reference sequence). V lost 5 bases and J lost 8; bases outside the gene matches: 10. CDR3: CASRPQGAAGEKLFF. The CDR3 region has the DNA TGTGCCAGCAGGCCACAGGGGGCGGCTGGGGAAAAACTGTTTTTT.

V is TRBV25-1 and J is TRBJ1-2; D ambiguous. V shed 3 bases and J shed 4 bases, with 12 bases lying between them. Germline V CDR1 and CDR2: MGHDK, SYGVNS. This CDR3 has 14 residues. For the CDR3, the DNA is TGTGCCAGCAGTGATCGGGGTGATGTCTATGGCTACACCTTC. Residues: CASSDRGDVYGYTF.

The chain carries TRBV9 and TRBJ1-5; D is possibly TRBD1 (5 bases). The CDR3 spans 15 residues. The V end was cut by 2 bases, the J end by 5 bases, with 14 bases between. Germline assignment: CDR1 SGDLS and CDR2 YYNGEE. The CDR3 DNA follows: TGTGCCAGCAGCGTCCCTGTTGGGGGGTATCAGCCCCAGCATTTT. Translation gives CASSVPVGGYQPQHF.

This chain connects TRBV2 to TRBJ1-2; maybe TRBD1 (6 bases). Trimming left V 7 bases short and J 2 bases short, with 17 bases between. CDR1 and CDR2 (germline): SNHLY, FYNNEI. This CDR3 has 15 amino acids. The CDR3 reads CASTVSTGTNYGYTF. CDR3 nucleotide sequence: TGTGCCAGCACAGTCTCCACAGGGACAAACTATGGCTACACCTTC. The full variable domain, its missing parts supplied by reference TRBV2 and TRBJ1-2, is EPEVTQTPSHQVTQMGQEVILRCVPISNHLYFYWYRQILGQKVEFLVSFYNNEISEKSEIFDDQFSVERPDGSNFTLKIRSTKLEDSAMYFCASTVSTGTNYGYTFGSGTRLTVV.

The chain has TRBV29-1 and TRBJ2-3; a weak D match, TRBD1 (6 bases). CDR3 length equals 13 residues. The germline gives CDR1 SQVTM, CDR2 ANQGSEA. Trimming took 6 bases from V and 2 from J, leaving 12 bases between them. This chain's CDR3 is CSVRGITTDTQYF. As DNA, the CDR3 is TGCAGCGTGAGGGGGATTACCACAGATACGCAGTATTTT.

The rearrangement links TRBV28 to TRBJ1-4, with D maybe TRBD1 (5 bases). Trimming took off 8 bases at V and 7 bases at J, with 20 bases between the two ends. Germline-derived CDR1 and CDR2 are MDHEN and SYDVKM. This CDR3 spans 15 amino acids. The CDR3 region is CASCSRDTSAEKLFF. The CDR3 region has the DNA TGTGCCAGCTGTTCCAGGGATACGAGTGCTGAAAAACTGTTTTTT.

V gene TRBV6-5 combines with J gene TRBJ2-3; no definite D call. The germline V gene has CDR1 MNHEY and CDR2 SVGAGI. There are 14 residues in the CDR3. Trimming removed 6 bases from V and 1 base from J, with 11 bases in between. The CDR3 bases are TGTGCCAGCAGGCTAGTGTGGGGCACAGATACGCAGTATTTT. As protein: CASRLVWGTDTQYF.

CDR3 DNA: TGTGCCAGCAGCTTCCGACAGGGTTTTGGCAATCAGCCCCAGCATTTT. Its protein product is CASSFRQGFGNQPQHF. This chain connects TRBV7-2 to TRBJ1-5, with 7 nucleotides matching TRBD1. Germline-derived CDR1 and CDR2 are SGHTA and FQGNSA. The CDR3 sequence is 16 residues long. J lost 2 bases, V lost 3 bases, and 7 bases had no gene match.